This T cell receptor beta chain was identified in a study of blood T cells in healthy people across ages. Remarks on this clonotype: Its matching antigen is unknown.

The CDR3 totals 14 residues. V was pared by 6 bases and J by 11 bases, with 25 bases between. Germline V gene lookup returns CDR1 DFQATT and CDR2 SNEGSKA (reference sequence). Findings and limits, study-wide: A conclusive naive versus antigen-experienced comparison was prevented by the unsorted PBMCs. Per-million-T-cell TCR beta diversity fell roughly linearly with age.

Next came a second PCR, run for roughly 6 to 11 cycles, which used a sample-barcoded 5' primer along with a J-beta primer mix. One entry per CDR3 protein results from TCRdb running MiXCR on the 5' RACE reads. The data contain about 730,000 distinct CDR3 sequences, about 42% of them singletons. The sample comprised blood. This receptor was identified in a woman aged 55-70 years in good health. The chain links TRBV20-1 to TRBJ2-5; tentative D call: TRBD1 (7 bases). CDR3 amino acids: CSAEGAGLGNEQYF. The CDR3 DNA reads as TGCAGTGCCGAGGGGGCGGGACTGGGGAATGAGCAGTACTTC.